The text below deals with one T cell receptor (beta chain). Its cognate antigen is unknown. These data are taken from a study of cytomegalovirus exposure and HLA in healthy donors. At the level of the study: Later, an analysis reported that the 120 or so validation repertoires had used the same platform as the approximately 720 first-cohort repertoires.

Data came from immunoSEQ multiplex PCR; TCRdb stores just in-frame clones and leaves some out. The sample includes 70,000 to 75,000 clones, around 94% seen only once; the top ten take 3% to 3.5%. General study results and limits: Rarity held for most TCR sequences, but there were some public TCRs that occurred in many donors.

The V segment lost 4 bases and the J segment 3 bases; nucleotides outside the gene matches: 1. The CDR3 is 13 amino acids. Germline V gene lookup returns CDR1 SGHRS and CDR2 YFSETQ. This sequence joins TRBV5-1 and TRBJ2-5; 9 positions match TRBD1. This TCR derives from a woman aged 18 to 35 in good health and CMV-seropositive. The material sequenced was PBMCs. CDR3 protein: CASSRDREETQYF. The CDR3 nucleotides are TGCGCCAGCAGCCGGGACAGGGAAGAGACCCAGTACTTC. Complete variable domain (other parts from reference TRBV5-1 and TRBJ2-5): KAGVTQTPRYLIKTRGQQVTLSCSPISGHRSVSWYQQTPGQGLQFLFEYFSETQRNKGNFPGRFSGRQFSNSRSEMNVSTLELGDSALYLCASSRDREETQYFGPGTRLLVL.